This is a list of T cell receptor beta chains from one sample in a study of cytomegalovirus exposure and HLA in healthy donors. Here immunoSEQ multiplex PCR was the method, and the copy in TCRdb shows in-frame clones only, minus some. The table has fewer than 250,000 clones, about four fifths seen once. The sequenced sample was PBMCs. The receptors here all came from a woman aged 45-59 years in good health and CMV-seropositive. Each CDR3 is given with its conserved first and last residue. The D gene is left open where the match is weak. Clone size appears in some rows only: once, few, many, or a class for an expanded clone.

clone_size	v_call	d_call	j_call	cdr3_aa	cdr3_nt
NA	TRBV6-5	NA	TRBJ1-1	CASRTVMNTEAFF	TGTGCCAGCAGGACAGTTATGAACACTGAAGCTTTCTTT
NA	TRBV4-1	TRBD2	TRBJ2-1	CASSQGQGLAEYNEQFF	TGCGCCAGCAGCCAAGGTCAAGGGCTAGCGGAGTACAATGAGCAGTTCTTC
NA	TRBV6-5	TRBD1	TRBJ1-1	CASSYHDRGREAFF	TGTGCCAGCAGTTACCACGACAGGGGGAGGGAAGCTTTCTTT
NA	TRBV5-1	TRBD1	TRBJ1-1	CASSRGTGGRITEAFF	TGCGCCAGCAGCCGCGGGACAGGGGGCCGGATCACTGAAGCTTTCTTT
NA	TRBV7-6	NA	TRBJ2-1	CASSGSGSYNEQFF	TGTGCCAGCAGTGGGTCAGGTTCCTACAATGAGCAGTTCTTC
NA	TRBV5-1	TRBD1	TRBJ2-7	CASSLGSTGSLHEQYF	TGCGCCAGCAGCTTGGGCTCGACAGGGTCTCTCCACGAGCAGTACTTC
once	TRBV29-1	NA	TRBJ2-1	CSGRPGHQRDNEQFF	TGCAGCGGTCGGCCGGGACACCAAAGAGACAATGAGCAGTTCTTC
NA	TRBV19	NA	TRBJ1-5	CASILDRSGNQPQHF	TGTGCCAGTATCCTGGACAGATCAGGCAATCAGCCCCAGCATTTT
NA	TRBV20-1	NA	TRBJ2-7	CSAGGRGEQYF	TGCAGTGCCGGGGGTAGGGGCGAGCAGTACTTC
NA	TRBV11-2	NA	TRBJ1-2	CASSSTLAPGGYTF	TGTGCCAGCAGCTCGACCTTGGCACCCGGGGGCTACACCTTC
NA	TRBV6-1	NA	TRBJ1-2	CASSEQAWGSTYGYTF	TGTGCCAGCAGTGAACAGGCTTGGGGCTCGACCTATGGCTACACCTTC
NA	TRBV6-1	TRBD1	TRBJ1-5	CASSEGQTNQPQHF	TGTGCCAGCAGCGAGGGACAGACCAATCAGCCCCAGCATTTT
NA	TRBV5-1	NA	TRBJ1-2	CASSLLLTGYGYTF	TGCGCCAGCAGCTTGTTGTTAACCGGCTATGGCTACACCTTC
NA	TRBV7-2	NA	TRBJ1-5	CASSFSGGSYQPQHF	TGTGCCAGCAGCTTTTCCGGGGGTTCTTATCAGCCCCAGCATTTT
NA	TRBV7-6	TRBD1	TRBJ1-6	CASSLSRGSSPLHF	TGTGCCAGCAGCTTAAGCAGGGGGTCTTCACCCCTCCACTTT
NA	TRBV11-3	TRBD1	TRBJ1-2	CASRPNEAGQGFLCGYTF	TGTGCCAGCAGACCGAACGAAGCGGGACAGGGGTTCTTATGTGGCTACACCTTC
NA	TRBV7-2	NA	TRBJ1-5	CASSLLAGSANQPQHF	TGTGCCAGCAGCTTATTAGCCGGGTCGGCCAATCAGCCCCAGCATTTT
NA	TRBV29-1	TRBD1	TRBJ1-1	CSVALDRYGNTEAFF	TGCAGCGTTGCCCTGGACAGGTATGGGAACACTGAAGCTTTCTTT
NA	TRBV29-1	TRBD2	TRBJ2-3	CSVFQPGGGTQYF	TGCAGCGTTTTCCAGCCCGGGGGAGGGACGCAGTATTTT
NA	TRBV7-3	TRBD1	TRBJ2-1	CASSLTRTGVSEQFF	TGTGCCAGCAGCTTAACCCGGACAGGGGTTTCTGAGCAGTTCTTC
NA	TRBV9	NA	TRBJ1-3	CASSVSLNAYSGNTIYF	TGTGCCAGCAGCGTAAGCCTCAACGCTTACTCTGGAAACACCATATATTTT
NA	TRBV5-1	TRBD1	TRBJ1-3	CASRSSGTGFSGNTIYF	TGCGCCAGCAGATCGTCCGGGACAGGCTTCTCTGGAAACACCATATATTTT
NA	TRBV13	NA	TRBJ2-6	CASIPGRGDSGANVLTF	TGTGCCAGCATTCCGGGGAGGGGGGACTCTGGGGCCAACGTCCTGACTTTC
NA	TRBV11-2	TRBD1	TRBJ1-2	CASSLRTGALSYTF	TGTGCCAGCAGCTTAAGAACAGGGGCCCTCAGCTACACCTTC
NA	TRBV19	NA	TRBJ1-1	CASRIGDRNTEAFF	TGTGCCAGTAGGATAGGAGACAGGAACACTGAAGCTTTCTTT
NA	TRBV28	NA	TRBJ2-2	CASGSLKGTPGELFF	TGTGCCAGCGGCTCCCTAAAAGGGACACCGGGGGAGCTGTTTTTT
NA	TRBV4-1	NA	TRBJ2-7	CASSQGTERVEQYF	TGCGCCAGCAGCCAAGGGACAGAGCGAGTCGAGCAGTACTTC
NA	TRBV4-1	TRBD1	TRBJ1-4	CASSATTQPDRGKKLFF	TGCGCCAGCAGCGCGACGACCCAGCCAGACAGGGGGAAAAAACTGTTTTTT
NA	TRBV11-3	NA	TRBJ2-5	CASSPTGRGARETQYF	TGTGCCAGCAGCCCCACGGGTCGGGGGGCGAGGGAGACCCAGTACTTC
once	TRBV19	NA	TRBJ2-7	CASSTLYSSYEQYF	TGTGCCAGTAGTACCCTATACAGCTCCTACGAGCAGTACTTC
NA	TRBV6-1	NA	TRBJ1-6	CASSEVKGENSPLHF	TGTGCCAGCAGTGAAGTCAAGGGGGAGAATTCACCCCTCCACTTT
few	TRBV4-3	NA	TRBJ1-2	CASSQDLSYYGYTF	TGCGCCAGCAGCCAAGATCTGTCCTACTATGGCTACACCTTC
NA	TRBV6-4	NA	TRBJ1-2	CASSDSTGAHGYTF	TGTGCCAGCAGTGACTCGACAGGAGCGCATGGCTACACCTTC
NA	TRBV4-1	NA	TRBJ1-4	CASSQDNGGTNEKLFF	TGCGCCAGCAGCCAAGATAACGGGGGGACTAATGAAAAACTGTTTTTT
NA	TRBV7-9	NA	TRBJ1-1	CASRPVGGGDTEAFF	TGTGCCAGCAGACCCGTTGGGGGGGGCGACACTGAAGCTTTCTTT
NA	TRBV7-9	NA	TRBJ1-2	CASSLGAMVHGYTF	TGTGCCAGCAGCTTAGGGGCAATGGTCCATGGCTACACCTTC
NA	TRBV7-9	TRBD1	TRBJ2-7	CSSSWDRGEQYF	TGTTCCAGCAGCTGGGACAGGGGCGAGCAGTACTTC
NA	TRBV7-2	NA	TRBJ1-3	CASSPQGGTGNTIYF	TGTGCCAGCAGCCCGCAGGGTGGAACTGGAAACACCATATATTTT
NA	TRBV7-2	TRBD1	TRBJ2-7	CASSLDDRVYEQYF	TGTGCCAGCAGCTTAGACGACAGGGTTTACGAGCAGTACTTC
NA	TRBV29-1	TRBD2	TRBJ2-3	CSVRSGPYSGGAPDTQYF	TGCAGCGTCCGGTCGGGACCCTATAGCGGGGGGGCCCCAGATACGCAGTATTTT
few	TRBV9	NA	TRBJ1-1	CASSVGSEAFF	TGTGCCAGCAGCGTAGGGAGTGAAGCTTTCTTT
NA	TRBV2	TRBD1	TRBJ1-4	CASSPQGREKLFF	TGTGCCAGCAGTCCACAGGGGCGGGAAAAACTGTTTTTT
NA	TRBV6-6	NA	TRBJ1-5	CASRGGGWEPQHF	TGTGCCAGCAGGGGGGGAGGATGGGAGCCCCAGCATTTT
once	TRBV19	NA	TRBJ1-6	CASNPGALLGNSPLHF	TGTGCCAGCAATCCAGGGGCCTTGTTAGGGAATTCACCCCTCCACTTT
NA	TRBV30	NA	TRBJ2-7	CAWEPVTGLEQYF	TGTGCCTGGGAACCTGTTACAGGCCTCGAGCAGTACTTC
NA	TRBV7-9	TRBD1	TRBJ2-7	CASSSFTGGEQYF	TGTGCCAGCAGCTCATTTACAGGGGGCGAGCAGTACTTC
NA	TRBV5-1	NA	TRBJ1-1	CASSHTGIPGGTEAFF	TGCGCCAGCAGCCACACAGGGATCCCGGGAGGAACTGAAGCTTTCTTT
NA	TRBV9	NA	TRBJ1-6	CASSCGPGRRSSYNSPLHF	TGTGCCAGCAGCTGTGGCCCGGGTAGGAGGAGCTCCTATAATTCACCCCTCCACTTT
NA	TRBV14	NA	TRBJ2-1	CASSQDRRGEQFF	TGTGCCAGCAGCCAAGATAGAAGGGGTGAGCAGTTCTTC
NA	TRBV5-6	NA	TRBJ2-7	CASSSDTYSYEQYF	TGTGCCAGCAGCTCGGACACTTACTCCTACGAGCAGTACTTC